This T cell receptor beta chain stems from a study of sequential checkpoint blockade in melanoma. Treatment of the sample: randomized to nivolumab then ipilimumab (arm A) or the reverse (arm B). Patients had received no earlier DNA-damaging chemotherapy. PBMC sorting kept live CD3+CD8+ cells without CD19 or CD56. CDR1 and CDR2 (germline): MNHEY, SMNVEV (reference sequence). The CDR3 spans 12 residues. Trimming at V came to 5 bases and at J to 6 bases, leaving 2 bases not matched to a gene. Produced via immunoSEQ multiplex PCR; TCRdb's table is partial and in-frame only. The data contain some 17,000 clones, 60% to 80% of them seen just once; the ten biggest clones take up approximately 35%.

The chain combines TRBV27 with TRBJ1-1; 8 nucleotides agree with TRBD1. This receptor was taken from a human donor with melanoma. Material: CD8+ T cells sorted from blood (inferred from file names), obtained from a patient given nivolumab and ipilimumab in sequence. The CDR3 coding sequence is TGTGCCAGCAGTCGGACAGGGTCTGAAGCTTTCTTT. It encodes CASSRTGSEAFF.